The sequence of this T cell receptor beta chain was determined in a study of CD8 T cells in ankylosing spondylitis. In this sample, this clonotype turned up a few times. Germline V gene sequence: CDR1 DFQATT, CDR2 SNEGSKA (reference sequence). V was shortened by 6 bases and J by 2 bases, with 12 bases between the two germline ends. The CDR3 totals 13 residues. TCRdb passed the 5' RACE reads through MiXCR, listing each CDR3 protein once. The table shows under 150,000 distinct CDR3 sequences, with approximately 13% occurring only once. The origin of this receptor is a female donor with ankylosing spondylitis or in good health (not recorded which). The sample comprised blood, either unsorted or a sorted T cell fraction (not recorded which). The chain employs TRBV20-1 and TRBJ2-3; no firm D call. CDR3 residues: CSAPAWDTDTQYF. The CDR3 nucleotides read TGCAGTGCCCCGGCTTGGGACACAGATACGCAGTATTTT.